These T cell receptor beta chains were read from a single sample in a study of cytomegalovirus exposure and HLA in healthy donors. Profiling relied on immunoSEQ multiplex PCR, and the TCRdb table lists in-frame clones only, not all of them. The sample has roughly 250,000 clones; roughly 86% are singletons. The sample consisted of PBMCs. The receptors were sampled from a woman aged 25 to 39 in good health and CMV-seropositive. Both conserved end residues are part of each CDR3. The D gene is left open where the match is weak. The size of a clone is reported for some rows only, either as once, few or many, or as a class for expanded clones.

V gene	D gene	clone size	J gene	CDR3 DNA	CDR3 protein
TRBV4-2	.	few	TRBJ1-3	TGTGCCAGCAGCCAAGCCCAGTATGACTCTGGAAACACCATATATTTT	CASSQAQYDSGNTIYF
TRBV7-2	TRBD2	.	TRBJ2-3	TGTGCCAGCAGCCCCACGGTCGCGGCTAGCGGGAGTACGGCAGATACGCAGTATTTT	CASSPTVAASGSTADTQYF
TRBV7-2	TRBD2	.	TRBJ2-7	TGTGCCAGCAGCTTAGAACTAGCGGGACCGGAGCAGTACTTC	CASSLELAGPEQYF
TRBV4-1	.	once	TRBJ2-5	TGCGCCAGCAGCCGTCAGTCGTACCAAGAGACCCAGTACTTC	CASSRQSYQETQYF
TRBV27	.	.	TRBJ2-7	TGTGCCAGCAGTTTACAGCTAGCCTACGAGCAGTACTTC	CASSLQLAYEQYF
TRBV2	TRBD1	.	TRBJ1-1	TGTGCCAGCAGTGATGGGGGGACAGGGGAAGCTTTCTTT	CASSDGGTGEAFF
TRBV27	TRBD2	.	TRBJ2-3	TGTGCCAGCAGTTTATATCTAGCGGGAGTGGCAGATACGCAGTATTTT	CASSLYLAGVADTQYF
TRBV2	TRBD1	.	TRBJ1-1	TGTGCCAGCAGGGTTTACAGGGGGTGGGGATATAACACTGAAGCTTTCTTT	CASRVYRGWGYNTEAFF
TRBV7-2	.	.	TRBJ1-2	TGTGCCAGCAGCCAGCTCCAGTGGGGGGGCTATGGCTACACCTTC	CASSQLQWGGYGYTF
TRBV5-1	TRBD1	.	TRBJ1-2	TGCGCCAGCGGGGACAGTGTTAACTATGGCTACACCTTC	CASGDSVNYGYTF
TRBV5-1	.	.	TRBJ2-5	TGCGCCAGCAGCCCGGTGTGGGGAGGAGAGACCCAGTACTTC	CASSPVWGGETQYF
TRBV9	TRBD1	.	TRBJ1-5	TGTGCCAGCAGCACGGACAGGGTCGGTTGGCCCCAGCATTTT	CASSTDRVGWPQHF
TRBV19	TRBD1	once	TRBJ2-7	TGTGCCAGTAGTCTCGACAGGGGCAACGAGCAGTACTTC	CASSLDRGNEQYF
TRBV19	TRBD1	.	TRBJ2-1	TGTGCCAGTAGTGTAGGACAGGTGAGGAGCTCCTACAATGAGCAGTTCTTC	CASSVGQVRSSYNEQFF
TRBV5-1	TRBD1	.	TRBJ2-7	TGCGCCAGCAGCTTTCAAGACAGGGTTGGCGAGCAGTACTTC	CASSFQDRVGEQYF
TRBV6-5	.	.	TRBJ1-2	TGTGCCAGCAGCACCACATCGGGTGGCTACACCTTC	CASSTTSGGYTF
TRBV7-7	.	.	TRBJ2-6	TGTGCCAGCAGTCCCGCGTCTCGCACCTCTGGGGCCAACGTCCTGACTTTC	CASSPASRTSGANVLTF
TRBV4-2	TRBD2	.	TRBJ2-1	TGTGCCAGCACCGGGACTAGCGGGAGTTGGGACAATGAGCAGTTCTTC	CASTGTSGSWDNEQFF
TRBV10-3	TRBD2	.	TRBJ2-7	TGTGCCATCAGTGGTGGCGGGAGCTACGAGCAGTACTTC	CAISGGGSYEQYF
TRBV12-5	TRBD2	.	TRBJ2-1	TGTGCTAGTGGTAGCGGGAGGGAGATCAATGAGCAGTTCTTC	CASGSGREINEQFF
TRBV7-9	TRBD1	.	TRBJ2-1	TGTGCCAGCAGACCCCGCCTGGACAGGGGGAATGAGCAGTTCTTC	CASRPRLDRGNEQFF
TRBV28	.	.	TRBJ1-4	TGTGCCAGCAGTATCCCCACTCAAAAACTGTTTTTT	CASSIPTQKLFF
TRBV20-1	.	.	TRBJ2-1	TGCAGTGCTGATGACTGGGATGAGCAGTTCTTC	CSADDWDEQFF
TRBV27	.	few	TRBJ2-7	TGTGCCAGCTCTTACGGGGTGGGCCACGAGCAGTACTTC	CASSYGVGHEQYF